Listed here are 6 T cell receptor beta chains from one sample, sequenced in a study of blood T cells in healthy people across ages. Sample-barcoded 5' priming and a J-beta primer mix drove a second PCR of about 7 to 11 cycles. MiXCR was run by TCRdb on the 5' RACE reads, yielding one entry per CDR3 protein. Of approximately 940,000 distinct CDR3 sequences listed, roughly 48% are singletons. Sequenced input: blood. These receptor sequences come from a man aged 25-45 years in good health.

The CDR3 nucleotides are TGTGCCAGCAGTACAAGGGGATCTAATTCACCCCTCCACTTT. Translation gives CASSTRGSNSPLHF. This sequence joins TRBV12-3 or TRBV12-4 and TRBJ1-6; D is perhaps TRBD1 (5 bases). The CDR3 length is 14 residues. V lost 5 bases, J lost 6 bases, and 11 bases lay in between.

Note on this clonotype: A read error is possible here, since a much larger clone lies one base away. The CDR3: CASSTTSGGRGDMQYF. The CDR3, as DNA: TGTGCCAGCAGCACAACTAGCGGGGGACGGGGAGATATGCAGTATTTT. The rearrangement links TRBV3-1 to TRBJ2-3; TRBD2 agrees at 11 bases. The CDR3 has 16 residues. Germline CDR1 reads LGHDT; CDR2 reads YNNKEL (reference sequence).

The rearrangement uses TRBV28 and TRBJ2-1; 9 bases match TRBD1. V lost 8 bases to trimming and J lost 6 bases; unmatched junction nucleotides: 11. The germline CDR1 and CDR2 sequences are MDHEN and SYDVKM. The CDR3 is 15 residues long. The CDR3 DNA reads as TGTGCCAGCCTCCGAGGACAGGGGATTTGCAATGAGCAGTTCTTC. This encodes CASLRGQGICNEQFF.

The CDR3 spells CAWRGRDKNTEAFF. The CDR3 coding sequence is TGTGCCTGGAGGGGCAGGGACAAGAACACTGAAGCTTTCTTT. V is TRBV30 and J is TRBJ1-1, with D possibly being TRBD1 (6 bases). CDR3 size: 14 residues. The V end lost 3 bases, the J end lost 1 base, and 12 bases lay between the germline ends. Germline V gene data show CDR1 as GTSNPN and CDR2 as SVGIG (reference sequence).

In regard to this clonotype: Its ends do not fully match the called genes, so a read error is possible. The chain recombines TRBV4-1 with TRBJ2-3; D uncertain. CDR3 length equals 18 residues. Germline CDR1 reads MGHRA; CDR2 reads YSYEKL. The CDR3 bases are TGCGCCAGCAGCCAAGATAATTTAGGACCCCCGAGCACAGACACGCAGTATTTT. It yields the protein CASSQDNLGPPSTDTQYF.

The rearrangement links TRBV7-2 to TRBJ2-7, with unresolved D. Germline loops: CDR1 SGHTA, CDR2 FQGNSA. V dropped 4 bases and J dropped 6 bases, with 13 bases sitting between them. The length of the CDR3 is 13 residues. The CDR3 reads CASSSGLKGEQYF. The CDR3 region has the DNA TGTGCCAGCAGCTCTGGCCTCAAGGGCGAGCAGTACTTC.